The next 26 T cell receptor beta chains were all read from a single sample in a study of PD-1 blockade in classical Hodgkin lymphoma. Assay: immunoSEQ multiplex PCR; the TCRdb copy retains only in-frame clones and omits some. Of fewer than 110,000 clones in the sample, 80% to 90% were seen once. Relapse after autologous stem cell transplantation occurred in every patient, and brentuximab vedotin exposure varied. The sequencing used peripheral blood mononuclear cells (PBMCs), collected before the second cycle of nivolumab. These TCRs come from a human donor with classical Hodgkin lymphoma.

CDR3 in DNA: TGTGCCAGCAGCGTAGGAAGGCAGAGGAGGGAAAAACTGTTTTTT. It encodes CASSVGRQRREKLFF. The chain employs TRBV9 and TRBJ1-4; D call uncertain. Trimming left V 0 bases short and J 8 bases short, with 14 bases between. Germline V gene sequence: CDR1 SGDLS, CDR2 YYNGEE. The CDR3 spans 15 residues.

The chain has TRBV6-1 and TRBJ1-5, with TRBD1 as a possible D gene (6 bases). CDR3 length equals 14 residues. Germline loops: CDR1 MNHNS, CDR2 SASEGT. The V end lost 7 bases, the J end lost 9 bases, and 19 bases lay between the germline ends. The CDR3 here is CASIATGQLGPQHF. CDR3 coding DNA: TGTGCCAGCATCGCCACAGGGCAGTTAGGGCCCCAGCATTTT.

V is TRBV30 and J is TRBJ2-1, with 8 bases that match TRBD2. In germline, CDR1 is GTSNPN, CDR2 SVGIG (reference sequence). CDR3 length: 14 residues. V trimming: 0 bases; J trimming: 8 bases; junction bases outside the gene matches: 6. This CDR3 reads CAWSVGLAGHEQFF. The CDR3 nucleotides read TGTGCCTGGAGTGTAGGGCTAGCGGGTCATGAGCAGTTCTTC.

The V gene is TRBV11-2, the J gene TRBJ1-1; tentative D call: TRBD1 (6 bases). Trimming took 5 bases from V and 8 from J, leaving 15 bases between them. Looked up from germline, CDR1 is SGHAT and CDR2 is FQNNGV. The CDR3 is 13 amino acids. CDR3 nucleotide sequence: TGTGCCAGCAGCCCCCTGGACAGAAAAGAAGCTTTCTTT. Translating it yields CASSPLDRKEAFF.

In DNA form, the CDR3 reads TGCGCCAGCAGCTTGCAACTAGCGGGGGAGACCCAGTACTTC. Its protein is CASSLQLAGETQYF. V gene TRBV5-1 combines with J gene TRBJ2-5; 10 bases match TRBD2. After removal of 1 base from V and 5 bases from J, the junction contained 2 bases not matched to a gene. Germline V gives CDR1 SGHRS, CDR2 YFSETQ. This CDR3 contains 14 residues.

The chain employs TRBV2 and TRBJ2-3; D possibly corresponds to TRBD2 (5 bases). This CDR3 comprises 14 residues. Trimming shortened V by 7 bases and J by 0 bases, and 11 bases separated the two germline ends. Per the germline V gene, CDR1 is SNHLY and CDR2 is FYNNEI. CDR3 in DNA: TGTGCCAGCACCGGACTGGTGAGCACAGATACGCAGTATTTT. Its translation is CASTGLVSTDTQYF.

The CDR3 loop is CASSLWQASGSPNTGELFF. The CDR3 DNA is TGTGCCAGCAGCCTTTGGCAGGCTAGCGGGTCCCCAAACACCGGGGAGCTGTTTTTT. The chain couples TRBV7-3 to TRBJ2-2, with 8 bases identical to TRBD2. Germline loops: CDR1 SGHTA, CDR2 FQGTGA. The V gene end was trimmed by 5 bases and the J gene end by 2 bases; junction bases not matched to a gene: 16. The CDR3 is 19 amino acids.

The chain uses TRBV7-9 and TRBJ2-1; perhaps TRBD2 as D (6 bases). Germline V lookup: CDR1 SEHNR, CDR2 FQNEAQ (reference sequence). V was trimmed by 5 bases and J by 7 bases, leaving 18 bases between them. This CDR3 has 15 residues. The CDR3 DNA reads as TGTGCCAGCAGCCCCGGGACTCAGGGTTGGAATGAGCAGTTCTTC. Its protein is CASSPGTQGWNEQFF.

The V call is TRBV21-1, the J call TRBJ2-2; TRBD1, the D gene given by the table, was not confirmed from the DNA. TRBV21-1 is noted as a pseudogene. CDR3 length: 16 residues. Here the CDR3 DNA reads TGTGCCAGCAGCAAAACCTGGCAGAAGAACACCGGGGAGCTGTTTTTT. Protein: CASSKTWQKNTGELFF.

V is TRBV28 and J is TRBJ2-7, with TRBD1 matching over 12 bases. The V segment lost 5 bases and the J segment 4 bases; nucleotides outside the gene matches: 9. This CDR3 comprises 16 residues. Germline CDR1 and CDR2: MDHEN and SYDVKM. The CDR3: CASSVSGGQGAYEQYF. As DNA, the CDR3 is TGTGCCAGCAGTGTTTCGGGGGGACAGGGGGCTTACGAGCAGTACTTC.

As DNA, the CDR3 is TGTGCCAGCAGCCCCCCCTTGGGGCAGGGCTACGAGCAGTACTTC. This gives the protein CASSPPLGQGYEQYF. V gene TRBV21-1 combines with J gene TRBJ2-7; the D call TRBD1 from the table was never checked on the DNA. TRBV21-1 is listed as a pseudogene. The CDR3 sequence is 15 residues long.

This sequence joins TRBV5-6 and TRBJ2-7; no firm D call. Deletions cut 4 bases from V and 2 bases from J, with 10 bases between. This CDR3 has 13 residues. CDR1 is SGHDT and CDR2 is YYEEEE in the germline V gene. The CDR3 loop reads CASSPTQTYEQYF. Written as DNA, the CDR3 is TGTGCCAGCAGCCCGACCCAGACCTACGAGCAGTACTTC.

The V call is TRBV5-4, the J call TRBJ2-7, with 8 nucleotides matching TRBD1. In germline, CDR1 is SGHNT, CDR2 YYREEE (reference sequence). The CDR3 has 14 residues. Losses at the gene ends were 4 bases for V and 4 bases for J; bases not matched to a gene: 7. DNA of the CDR3: TGTGCCAGCAGCCCCCCGGACAGGGCGTACGAGCAGTACTTC. As protein: CASSPPDRAYEQYF.

The V call is TRBV6-1, the J call TRBJ2-5; 8 bases are shared with TRBD1. This CDR3 comprises 16 residues. V shed 3 bases, J shed 9 bases, and the junction held 15 bases outside the gene matches. Germline V lookup: CDR1 MNHNS, CDR2 SASEGT. The CDR3 is CASSDLTGTGPRAQYF. Here the CDR3 DNA reads TGTGCCAGCAGTGACCTAACCGGGACAGGACCGAGGGCCCAGTACTTC.

Only one count was recorded for this clone. The chain employs TRBV6-1 and TRBJ1-4, with 8 bases fitting TRBD1. V trimming: 6 bases; J trimming: 6 bases; junction bases outside the gene matches: 9. The CDR3 runs 15 residues. Germline CDR1 MNHNS, CDR2 SASEGT. Here the CDR3 reads CASSLTGVVDEKLFF. As DNA, the CDR3 is TGTGCCAGCAGCCTGACAGGGGTGGTCGATGAAAAACTGTTTTTT.

The CDR3 coding sequence is TGTGCCTGGAGTATGGTAAATGAAAAACTGTTTTTT. The encoded protein is CAWSMVNEKLFF. This rearrangement joins TRBV30 to TRBJ1-4; D not resolved. Looked up from germline, CDR1 is GTSNPN and CDR2 is SVGIG (reference sequence). V gave up 2 bases and J gave up 5 bases, with 6 bases separating them. The CDR3 spans 12 residues.

The V call is TRBV19, the J call TRBJ1-4, with D perhaps TRBD1 (5 bases). The CDR3 is 14 amino acids. Looked up from germline, CDR1 is LNHDA and CDR2 is SQIVND (reference sequence). V was clipped by 5 bases and J by 8 bases, with 15 bases between them. The CDR3: CASSVGTPLEKLFF. DNA of the CDR3: TGTGCCAGTAGTGTTGGGACTCCACTGGAAAAACTGTTTTTT.

This chain connects TRBV2 to TRBJ1-1, with TRBD1 matching over 7 bases. With V trimmed by 9 bases and J by 0 bases, 4 bases remained unmatched. Germline values: CDR1 SNHLY, CDR2 FYNNEI. This CDR3 spans 13 amino acids. The CDR3 is CARGTVLNTEAFF. CDR3 bases: TGTGCCAGGGGGACAGTTTTGAACACTGAAGCTTTCTTT.

This clone was picked up one time. V gene TRBV5-1 combines with J gene TRBJ2-3; D gene unclear. This CDR3 comprises 12 residues. The germline V and J ends were trimmed by 6 bases and 0 bases, with 5 bases remaining between them. The V gene's germline CDR1 is SGHRS and CDR2 YFSETQ. CDR3 sequence: CASTTSTDTQYF. For the CDR3, the DNA is TGCGCCAGCACGACTAGCACAGATACGCAGTATTTT.

The rearrangement uses TRBV9 and TRBJ1-2; tentatively, D is TRBD1 (6 bases). The CDR3 has 13 amino acids. Between the trimmed V and J ends, which lost 3 bases and 4 bases, there was a span of 10 bases. Germline V gene data show CDR1 as SGDLS and CDR2 as YYNGEE. The CDR3 region has the DNA TGTGCCAGCAGCGAACAGGGATCCTATGGCTACACCTTC. This encodes CASSEQGSYGYTF. The full variable domain, rest sourced from reference TRBV9 and TRBJ1-2, is DSGVTQTPKHLITATGQRVTLRCSPRSGDLSVYWYQQSLDQGLQFLIQYYNGEERAKGNILERFSAQQFPDLHSELNLSSLELGDSALYFCASSEQGSYGYTFGSGTRLTVV.

The rearrangement links TRBV15 to TRBJ2-2, with 11 bases aligning to TRBD2. V shed 0 bases and J 3 bases; nucleotides not matched to a gene: 9. CDR1 is LNHNV, CDR2 YYDKDF, per germline (reference sequence). The CDR3 contains 19 residues. Here the CDR3 reads CATSRESLAGGFDTGELFF. The CDR3 DNA follows: TGTGCCACCAGCAGAGAGAGTCTAGCGGGGGGTTTCGACACCGGGGAGCTGTTTTTT.

The CDR3 spells CASSPGGQGLNQPQHF. For the CDR3, the DNA is TGTGCCAGCAGCCCCGGGGGACAGGGCTTAAATCAGCCCCAGCATTTT. The gene calls are TRBV7-7 and TRBJ1-5, with 9 bases lining up with TRBD1. The germline V gene encodes CDR1 SSHAT and CDR2 FNYEAQ (reference sequence). V trimming: 5 bases; J trimming: 4 bases; junction bases outside the gene matches: 9. CDR3 size: 16 residues.

This chain joins TRBV12-5 and TRBJ2-7; 8 nucleotides line up with TRBD1. The germline V gene encodes CDR1 LGHNT and CDR2 FRNRAP. The CDR3 spans 17 residues. V lost 3 bases to trimming and J lost 0 bases; unmatched junction nucleotides: 10. The DNA for the CDR3 is TGTGCTAGTGGTTTCACCCTGGGACAGGAAAACTCCTACGAGCAGTACTTC. Translating gives CASGFTLGQENSYEQYF.

The chain employs TRBV5-1 and TRBJ2-4, with 7 bases matching TRBD2. V lost 5 bases to trimming and J lost 5 bases; unmatched junction nucleotides: 7. CDR3 length: 14 residues. Looked up from germline, CDR1 is SGHRS and CDR2 is YFSETQ. The CDR3 DNA reads as TGCGCCAGCAGAAAACGGGGGGTTGAAAACATTCAGTACTTC. Protein: CASRKRGVENIQYF.

The chain employs TRBV18 and TRBJ1-1, with TRBD1 as a possible D gene (5 bases). From germline, CDR1 is KGHSH and CDR2 LQKENI. The CDR3 extends over 13 amino acids. Deletions cut 6 bases from V and 2 bases from J, with 10 bases between. CDR3 bases: TGTGCCAGCTCCCAGGACACAAACACTGAAGCTTTCTTT. It codes for CASSQDTNTEAFF. The whole variable domain, remainder taken from reference TRBV18 and TRBJ1-1, is NAGVMQNPRHLVRRRGQEARLRCSPMKGHSHVYWYRQLPEEGLKFMVYLQKENIIDESGMPKERFSAEFPKEGPSILRIQQVVRGDSAAYFCASSQDTNTEAFFGQGTRLTVV.

This chain links TRBV11-3 with TRBJ2-5, with TRBD2 matching over 7 bases. The junction had 15 bases not matched to a gene; V was cut back by 7 bases and J by 4 bases. Germline CDR1 reads SGHNT; CDR2 reads YENEEA. The CDR3 spans 16 residues. The CDR3 loop reads CASTFWPQGGGETQYF. CDR3 nucleotide sequence: TGTGCCAGCACCTTTTGGCCGCAAGGCGGGGGAGAGACCCAGTACTTC.